The 25 T cell receptor beta chains below were found in one sample sequenced in a study of T cell responses to AZD1222 COVID-19 vaccine (dated by TCRdb to the early 2020s). The time point label, read with the paper, signifies: about 28 days (+/-7) after the second vaccine dose. Library preparation used the immunoSEQ multiplex PCR assay. TCRdb retrieved this table from immuneACCESS and kept in-frame rearrangements only. Not all clones are present; in checked studies, unresolved V genes account for under half, and no reason is known for the remainder. The sample records approximately 150,000 clones, 85% to 90% of which are singletons. The ten largest clones add up to approximately 4.7% of the sample. The sample here was peripheral blood, taken 28 days after the second AZD1222 dose. The receptor set was obtained from an adult who received the AZD1222 COVID-19 vaccine.

The rearrangement joins TRBV11-2 to TRBJ2-7; D gene unclear. The length of the CDR3 is 11 residues. Germline assignment: CDR1 SGHAT and CDR2 FQNNGV. V gave up 7 bases and J gave up 0 bases, with 4 bases separating them. This CDR3 is CASTDSYEQYF. CDR3 sequence (DNA): TGTGCCAGCACTGACTCCTACGAGCAGTACTTC.

This chain uses TRBV12-5 with TRBJ2-3, with 9 bases aligning to TRBD2. J lost 2 bases, V lost 3 bases, and 6 bases had no gene match. The CDR3 sequence is 16 residues long. Germline assignment: CDR1 LGHNT and CDR2 FRNRAP. CDR3 nucleotide sequence: TGTGCTAGTGGTTTATTTAGCGGGAGTGTCACAGATACGCAGTATTTT. This translates into CASGLFSGSVTDTQYF.

The chain has TRBV6-5 and TRBJ2-7; no firm D call. CDR3 length: 11 amino acids. Trimming left V 5 bases short and J 2 bases short, with 4 bases between. Germline V gives CDR1 MNHEY, CDR2 SVGAGI. The CDR3 reads CASSNTYEQYF. CDR3 nucleotide sequence: TGTGCCAGCAGTAATACCTACGAGCAGTACTTC.

The J gene is TRBJ1-3, the V gene TRBV7-9, with a weak D call TRBD1 (5 bases). Trimming stripped 2 bases from V and 0 bases from J, with 11 bases between. This CDR3 spans 16 amino acids. From germline, CDR1 is SEHNR and CDR2 FQNEAQ (reference sequence). The CDR3 spells CASSLTEDSSGNTIYF. CDR3 DNA: TGTGCCAGCAGCTTAACCGAAGACAGCTCTGGAAACACCATATATTTT.

This clone was detected only a few times. The gene calls are TRBV5-1 and TRBJ2-7; D uncertain. Trimming took 0 bases from V and 1 from J, leaving 8 bases between them. CDR1 SGHRS and CDR2 YFSETQ come from the germline V gene. CDR3 length: 14 amino acids. The DNA of the CDR3 is TGCGCCAGCAGCTTGGGGGATAATTCCTACGAGCAGTACTTC. It codes for CASSLGDNSYEQYF.

The genes are TRBV5-6 and TRBJ2-3; possible D gene TRBD1, 5 bases. The CDR3 spans 17 residues. V gave up 4 bases and J gave up 0 bases, with 18 bases separating them. The germline CDR1 and CDR2 sequences are SGHDT and YYEEEE. CDR3 nucleotide sequence: TGTGCCAGCAGCGGGTTGGGCAGGGCACCAAGCACAGATACGCAGTATTTT. Translated, it gives CASSGLGRAPSTDTQYF.

This clone was detected once. The rearrangement uses TRBV7-8 and TRBJ1-1; D is unresolved. CDR3 length equals 14 residues. Deletions cut 2 bases from V and 1 base from J, with 8 bases between. Germline V gives CDR1 SGHVS, CDR2 FQNEAQ. The CDR3: CASSLMDQNTEAFF. The CDR3, as DNA: TGTGCCAGCAGCTTAATGGACCAGAACACTGAAGCTTTCTTT.

The chain combines TRBV6-2 or TRBV6-3 with TRBJ1-1; TRBD1 might be the D (5 bases). The CDR3 is 15 residues long. The germline V and J ends were trimmed by 5 bases and 4 bases, with 17 bases remaining between them. Germline loops: CDR1 MNHEY, CDR2 SVGEGT. CDR3 bases: TGTGCCAGCAGTAGAAGTTCCGGGAGGGGCACTGAAGCTTTCTTT. It translates to CASSRSSGRGTEAFF.

CDR3 amino acids: CASRVKHNEKLFF. The CDR3 DNA reads as TGCGCCAGCAGGGTCAAGCATAATGAAAAACTGTTTTTT. This chain connects TRBV5-1 to TRBJ1-4; D is unresolved. The CDR3 extends over 13 amino acids. Trimming stripped 5 bases from V and 4 bases from J, with 9 bases between. CDR1 SGHRS and CDR2 YFSETQ come from the germline V gene.

V and J are TRBV10-1 and TRBJ2-5, with TRBD1 matching over 8 bases. Germline V lookup: CDR1 WNHNN, CDR2 SYGVQD (reference sequence). The CDR3 is 16 residues long. The V segment lost 7 bases and the J segment 5 bases; nucleotides outside the gene matches: 15. The CDR3 sequence: CASKKRLRGLAETQYF. The CDR3 DNA reads as TGCGCCAGCAAGAAACGCCTCAGGGGGCTTGCGGAGACCCAGTACTTC.

The chain combines TRBV5-1 with TRBJ2-1, with D possibly matching TRBD2 (6 bases). V was clipped by 1 base and J by 8 bases, with 16 bases between them. CDR1 is SGHRS and CDR2 is YFSETQ in the germline V gene. CDR3 length: 15 residues. The CDR3 here is CASSLIRESWDEQFF. In DNA, the CDR3 is TGCGCCAGCAGCTTGATCCGGGAGAGTTGGGATGAGCAGTTCTTC. Together with reference TRBV5-1 and TRBJ2-1, the CDR3 gives the full variable domain: KAGVTQTPRYLIKTRGQQVTLSCSPISGHRSVSWYQQTPGQGLQFLFEYFSETQRNKGNFPGRFSGRQFSNSRSEMNVSTLELGDSALYLCASSLIRESWDEQFFGPGTRLTVL.

The chain combines TRBV14 with TRBJ1-6, with a tentative D call TRBD1 (6 bases). Germline V gene sequence: CDR1 SGHDN, CDR2 FVKESK. The CDR3 is made up of 16 amino acids. V lost 4 bases, J lost 4 bases, and 14 bases lay in between. The CDR3 spells CASSPGGAFYNSPLHF. Written as DNA, the CDR3 is TGTGCCAGCAGCCCGGGGGGGGCGTTTTATAATTCACCCCTCCACTTT.

This chain joins TRBV29-1 and TRBJ2-3; 10 nucleotides match TRBD1. The CDR3 sequence is 13 residues long. Trimming removed 8 bases from V and 4 bases from J; junction bases left unmatched: 6. The V gene's germline CDR1 is SQVTM and CDR2 ANQGSEA. DNA for the CDR3: TGCAGCTTTCGACAGGGGGCCCCAGATACGCAGTATTTT. Its protein product is CSFRQGAPDTQYF.

V gene TRBV2 combines with J gene TRBJ1-5; D gene ambiguous. There are 17 residues in the CDR3. Germline CDR1 reads SNHLY; CDR2 reads FYNNEI. V lost 0 bases and J lost 2, with 14 bases in between. CDR3 sequence (DNA): TGTGCCAGCAGTGAAGCGTACGGCAGGCGGGGCAATCAGCCCCAGCATTTT. It translates to CASSEAYGRRGNQPQHF.

The rearrangement joins TRBV6-5 to TRBJ2-5; D is unclear. The CDR3 covers 14 residues. The germline CDR1 and CDR2 sequences are MNHEY and SVGAGI. V lost 2 bases and J lost 0, with 7 bases in between. The CDR3 nucleotides read TGTGCCAGCAGTTACGGTTCAAACCAAGAGACCCAGTACTTC. Protein product: CASSYGSNQETQYF.

The rearrangement uses TRBV6-6 and TRBJ2-7; a weak D match, TRBD1 (5 bases). This CDR3 spans 14 amino acids. V lost 10 bases and J 4 bases, leaving 20 bases between the germline ends. Germline values: CDR1 MNHNY, CDR2 SVGAGI (reference sequence). The CDR3 DNA sequence: TGTGCCACCCAGGCAGGGCCCCCCAATTACGAGCAGTACTTC. It is translated as CATQAGPPNYEQYF.

This rearrangement joins TRBV9 to TRBJ1-3, with D maybe TRBD1 (5 bases). The germline gives CDR1 SGDLS, CDR2 YYNGEE. The CDR3 is 14 residues long. V lost 2 bases, J lost 2 bases, and 8 bases lay in between. Here the CDR3 reads CASSVTGAGNTIYF. As DNA, the CDR3 is TGTGCCAGCAGCGTCACGGGGGCTGGAAACACCATATATTTT.

The CDR3 DNA reads TGTGCCAGCAGCTTGAGGTGGACTAGCGGGGACAATGAGCAGTTCTTC. Its translation: CASSLRWTSGDNEQFF. This chain uses TRBV5-5 with TRBJ2-1; 12 bases are shared with TRBD2. Looked up from germline, CDR1 is SGHKS and CDR2 is YYEKEE (reference sequence). The CDR3 covers 16 residues. V dropped 1 base and J dropped 5; count of bases not matched to a gene: 4. Drawing the rest from reference TRBV5-5 and TRBJ2-1, the complete variable domain is DAGVTQSPTHLIKTRGQQVTLRCSPISGHKSVSWYQQVLGQGPQFIFQYYEKEERGRGNFPDRFSARQFPNYSSELNVNALLLGDSALYLCASSLRWTSGDNEQFFGPGTRLTVL.

The chain joins TRBV9 to TRBJ1-2; D is undetermined. Germline CDR1 is SGDLS and CDR2 is YYNGEE. Trimming cost V 3 bases and J 3 bases, with 6 bases left between them. The CDR3 is 12 residues long. As DNA, the CDR3 is TGTGCCAGCAGCGCAGGATACTATGGCTACACCTTC. Translated: CASSAGYYGYTF.

The chain is built from TRBV5-4 and TRBJ1-2; D is possibly TRBD1 (6 bases). The germline gives CDR1 SGHNT, CDR2 YYREEE (reference sequence). V lost 6 bases and J 3 bases, leaving 18 bases between the germline ends. This CDR3 has 15 amino acids. CDR3: CASILRGGPHYGYTF. In DNA, the CDR3 is TGTGCCAGCATACTCAGGGGAGGGCCTCACTATGGCTACACCTTC.

The V gene is TRBV18, the J gene TRBJ2-6; unclear D gene. The V gene lost 2 bases and the J gene lost 2 bases, with 7 bases spanning the gap. Per germline, CDR1 KGHSH and CDR2 LQKENI. CDR3 length equals 15 residues. The CDR3 DNA sequence: TGTGCCAGCTCACCAACAGAGGCTGGGGCCAACGTCCTGACTTTC. This translates into CASSPTEAGANVLTF.

This chain joins TRBV10-3 and TRBJ1-2; a weak D match, TRBD1 (5 bases). The CDR3 sequence is 13 residues long. Trimming left V 4 bases short and J 8 bases short, with 14 bases between. The germline CDR1 and CDR2 sequences are ENHRY and SYGVKD. CDR3 DNA sequence: TGTGCCATCAGTGGGACACCAAGGGGCGGCTACACCTTC. Translation: CAISGTPRGGYTF.

This clone has just one count. The chain couples TRBV20-1 to TRBJ2-5; D uncertain. This CDR3 is 10 amino acids long. Trimming shortened V by 4 bases and J by 7 bases, and 7 bases separated the two germline ends. Germline V CDR1 and CDR2: DFQATT, SNEGSKA (reference sequence). The CDR3, as DNA: TGCAGTGCTAACCCTGCGACCCAGTACTTC. Amino acid sequence: CSANPATQYF.

For this clone: The junction shows a germline mismatch at one end, possibly a read error. V usage is TRBV7-9 and J usage is TRBJ2-6; 8 nucleotides agree with TRBD2. Germline V gene lookup returns CDR1 SEHNR and CDR2 FQNEAQ (reference sequence). The CDR3 is 16 residues long. CDR3 in DNA: TGTGCCAGCAGCTTAGGAGCGGGAGCTGGAGCCAACGTCCTGACTTTC. It yields the protein CASSLGAGAGANVLTF. The full variable domain, with the rest looked up from reference TRBV7-9 and TRBJ2-6, is DTGVSQNPRHKITKRGQNVTFRCDPISEHNRLYWYRQTLGQGPEFLTYFQNEAQLEKSRLLSDRFSAERPKGSFSTLEIQRTEQGDSAMYLCASSLGAGAGANVLTFGAGSRLTVL.

The V gene is TRBV6-6, the J gene TRBJ2-1; tentatively, D is TRBD1 (6 bases). There are 15 residues in the CDR3. Germline lookup yields CDR1 MNHNY and CDR2 SVGAGI (reference sequence). The V end lost 2 bases, the J end lost 4 bases, and 12 bases lay between the germline ends. This CDR3 is CASSYAEGDYNEQFF. The CDR3 region has the DNA TGTGCCAGCAGTTACGCCGAGGGGGATTACAATGAGCAGTTCTTC.